The clone carrying this T cell receptor beta chain appeared a few times. Its antigen remains unidentified. This sample was included in a study of regulatory T cells in long-lasting Graves disease. Study-level results: Among samples with persistent disease, TRBV28, TRBJ1-2 and TRBJ2-5 were favored.

CDR3 regions were amplified by Arm-PCR using iRepertoire HTBI primers to build TCR beta libraries. Original processing methods: Taken together, the samples had 55 to 70 TRBV and some 15 TRBJ segments identified. TCRdb redid the calling of the multiplex PCR reads with MiXCR, one entry per CDR3 protein. TCRdb's processing, not the authors', yielded these V and J calls. The table lists under 350,000 distinct CDR3 sequences, 22% of them singletons, with roughly 50% in the top ten. Trimming took off 3 bases at V and 0 bases at J, with 8 bases between the two ends. Germline CDR1 and CDR2: MNHEY and SMNVEV (reference sequence). The CDR3 length is 14 residues. Indicated time point: persistent/refractory GD, antithyroid drugs over 5 years with positive TRAb. The authors made the TCR library using RNA they extracted from PBMCs. The patient group derived from an endocrinology department in Xi'an, China.

The TCR originated in a female donor with Graves disease. V and J are TRBV27 and TRBJ2-5; D not certain. The starting material was peripheral blood mononuclear cells (PBMCs), obtained when the disease was refractory, from a patient treated with antithyroid drugs. The CDR3 is CASSFRRNQETQYF. Written as DNA, the CDR3 is TGTGCCAGCAGTTTTAGGCGAAACCAAGAGACCCAGTACTTC.